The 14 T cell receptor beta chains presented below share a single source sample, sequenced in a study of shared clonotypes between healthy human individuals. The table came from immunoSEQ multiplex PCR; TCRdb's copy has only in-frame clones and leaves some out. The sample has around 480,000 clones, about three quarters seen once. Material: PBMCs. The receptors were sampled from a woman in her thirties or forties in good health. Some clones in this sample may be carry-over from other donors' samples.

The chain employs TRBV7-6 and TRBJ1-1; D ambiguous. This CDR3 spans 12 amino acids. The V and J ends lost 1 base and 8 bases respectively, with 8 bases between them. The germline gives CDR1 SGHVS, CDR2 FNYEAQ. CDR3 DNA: TGTGCCAGCAGCTTAGATGGCGGGGAAGCTTTCTTT. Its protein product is CASSLDGGEAFF.

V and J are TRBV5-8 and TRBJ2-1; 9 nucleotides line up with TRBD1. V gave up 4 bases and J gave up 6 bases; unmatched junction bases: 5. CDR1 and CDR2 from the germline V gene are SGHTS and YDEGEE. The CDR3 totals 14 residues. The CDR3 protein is CASSHGTGTNEQFF. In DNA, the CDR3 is TGTGCCAGCAGCCACGGGACAGGGACCAATGAGCAGTTCTTC.

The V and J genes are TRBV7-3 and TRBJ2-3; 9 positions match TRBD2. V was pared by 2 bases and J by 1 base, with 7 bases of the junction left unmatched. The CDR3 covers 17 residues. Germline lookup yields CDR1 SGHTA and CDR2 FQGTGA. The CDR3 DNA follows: TGTGCCAGCAGCTTAGCTCTAGCGGGATCCGGCACAGATACGCAGTATTTT. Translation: CASSLALAGSGTDTQYF.

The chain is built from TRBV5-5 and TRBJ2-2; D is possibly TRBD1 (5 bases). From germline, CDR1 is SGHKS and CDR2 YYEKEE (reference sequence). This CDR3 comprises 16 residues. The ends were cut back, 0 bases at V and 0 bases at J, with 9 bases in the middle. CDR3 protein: CASSLEADTNTGELFF. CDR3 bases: TGTGCCAGCAGCTTGGAGGCGGACACGAACACCGGGGAGCTGTTTTTT. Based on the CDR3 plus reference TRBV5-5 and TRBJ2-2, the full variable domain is DAGVTQSPTHLIKTRGQQVTLRCSPISGHKSVSWYQQVLGQGPQFIFQYYEKEERGRGNFPDRFSARQFPNYSSELNVNALLLGDSALYLCASSLEADTNTGELFFGEGSRLTVL.

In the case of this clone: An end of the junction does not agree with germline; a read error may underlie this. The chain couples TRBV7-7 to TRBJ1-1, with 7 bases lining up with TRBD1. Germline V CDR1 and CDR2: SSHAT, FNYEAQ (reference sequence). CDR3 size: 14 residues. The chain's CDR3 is CASSPITGTAEAFF. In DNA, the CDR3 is TGTGCTAGCAGCCCGATAACCGGGACAGCGGAAGCTTTCTTT.

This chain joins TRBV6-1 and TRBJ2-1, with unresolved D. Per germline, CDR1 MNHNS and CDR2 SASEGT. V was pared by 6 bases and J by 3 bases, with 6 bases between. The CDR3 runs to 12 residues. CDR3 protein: CASRLNYNEQFF. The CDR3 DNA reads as TGTGCCAGCAGACTCAACTACAATGAGCAGTTCTTC.

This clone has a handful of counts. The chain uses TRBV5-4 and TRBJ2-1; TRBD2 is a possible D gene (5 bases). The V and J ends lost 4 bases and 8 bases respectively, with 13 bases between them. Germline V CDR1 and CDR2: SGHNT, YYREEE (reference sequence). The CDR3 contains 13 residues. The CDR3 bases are TGTGCCAGCAGCGGCGATCGGGGAGATGAGCAGTTCTTC. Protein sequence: CASSGDRGDEQFF.

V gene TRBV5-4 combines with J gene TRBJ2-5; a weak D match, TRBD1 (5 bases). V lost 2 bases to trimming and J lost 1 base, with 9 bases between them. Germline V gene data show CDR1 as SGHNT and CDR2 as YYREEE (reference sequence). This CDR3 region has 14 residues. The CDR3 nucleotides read TGTGCCAGCAGCTTTGGACATCCCCAAGAGACCCAGTACTTC. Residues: CASSFGHPQETQYF.

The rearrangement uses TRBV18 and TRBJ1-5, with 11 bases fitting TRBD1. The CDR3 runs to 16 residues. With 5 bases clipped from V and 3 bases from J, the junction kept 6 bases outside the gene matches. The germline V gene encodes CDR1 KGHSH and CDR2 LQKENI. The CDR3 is CASSTGTGGFNQPQHF. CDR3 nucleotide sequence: TGTGCCAGCTCAACCGGGACAGGGGGTTTCAATCAGCCCCAGCATTTT.

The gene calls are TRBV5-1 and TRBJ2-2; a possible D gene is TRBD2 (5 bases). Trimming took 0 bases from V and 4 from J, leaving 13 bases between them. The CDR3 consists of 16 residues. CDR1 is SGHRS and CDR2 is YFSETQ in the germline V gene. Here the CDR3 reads CASSLEGRGGTGELFF. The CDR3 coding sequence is TGCGCCAGCAGCTTGGAAGGGAGAGGAGGCACCGGGGAGCTGTTTTTT.

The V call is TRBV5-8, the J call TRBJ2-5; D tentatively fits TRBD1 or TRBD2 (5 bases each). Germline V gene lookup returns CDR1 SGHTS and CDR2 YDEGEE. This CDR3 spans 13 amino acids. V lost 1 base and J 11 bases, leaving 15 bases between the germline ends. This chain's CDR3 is CASSLTRLGEQYF. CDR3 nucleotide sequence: TGTGCCAGCAGCTTGACTAGGCTGGGGGAGCAGTACTTC. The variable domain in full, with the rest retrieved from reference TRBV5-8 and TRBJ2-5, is EAGVTQSPTHLIKTRGQQATLRCSPISGHTSVYWYQQALGLGLQFLLWYDEGEERNRGNFPPRFSGRQFPNYSSELNVNALELEDSALYLCASSLTRLGEQYFGPGTRLLVL.

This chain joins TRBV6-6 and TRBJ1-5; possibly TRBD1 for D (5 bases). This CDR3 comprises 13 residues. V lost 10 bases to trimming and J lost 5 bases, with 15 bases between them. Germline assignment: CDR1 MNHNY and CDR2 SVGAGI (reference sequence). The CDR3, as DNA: TGTGCCACCGAGGCAGGGCTTTATCAGCCCCAGCATTTT. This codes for CATEAGLYQPQHF.

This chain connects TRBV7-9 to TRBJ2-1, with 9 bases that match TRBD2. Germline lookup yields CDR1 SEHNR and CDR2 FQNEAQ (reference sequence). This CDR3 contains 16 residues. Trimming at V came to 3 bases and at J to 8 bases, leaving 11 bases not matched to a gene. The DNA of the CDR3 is TGTGCCAGCAGCTTTCGGATAGCGGGAGTTGTGGATGAGCAGTTCTTC. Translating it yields CASSFRIAGVVDEQFF.

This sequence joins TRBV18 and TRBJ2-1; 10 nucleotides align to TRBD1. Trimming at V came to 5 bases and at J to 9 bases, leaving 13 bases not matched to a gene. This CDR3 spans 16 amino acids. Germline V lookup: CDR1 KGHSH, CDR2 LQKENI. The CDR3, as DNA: TGTGCCAGCTCAGGGACAGGGGACGGGAGATTTGGTGAGCAGTTCTTC. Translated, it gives CASSGTGDGRFGEQFF.